This T cell receptor (beta chain) was identified in a study of blood T cell repertoires in COVID-19. The wider study: The United States, Italy and Spain were the sources of the acute and convalescent COVID-19 samples. Sources were T cells, B-cell-depleted T cells, or PBMCs; the material itself was cDNA or gDNA.

CDR1 and CDR2 (germline): LGHDT, YNNKEL (reference sequence). V was pared by 3 bases and J by 3 bases, with 1 base of the junction left unmatched. The CDR3 loop spans 13 amino acids. Original processing notes: Researchers report that nucleated cell counts were estimated from reference gene primer amplification. TCRdb's table, derived via immunoSEQ multiplex PCR, lists solely in-frame clones and lacks some. V and J calls and clone size are those listed in that table; D and trimming were worked out from the DNA. The table lists approximately 300,000 clones, about 83% of them singletons. J is TRBJ2-5 and V is TRBV3-1 (or the pseudogene TRBV3-2); 7 bases are a match to TRBD2. The clonotype comes from a woman between 50 and 59 years old with acute or convalescent COVID-19. Sequenced input: peripheral blood. CDR3 sequence reads: CASSHGTKETQYF. Written as DNA, the CDR3 is TGTGCCAGCAGCCACGGGACTAAAGAGACCCAGTACTTC.